Each of the 17 T cell receptor beta chains below was sequenced from the same sample in a study of cytomegalovirus exposure and HLA in healthy donors. The method was immunoSEQ multiplex PCR; TCRdb's version includes in-frame clones alone and lacks a portion of them. This sample yields 200,000 to 250,000 clones, of which around 78% are seen a single time; roughly 5.5% belongs to the top ten. Sequencing used PBMCs. These receptors came from a woman younger than 30 in good health and CMV-seronegative.

The J gene is TRBJ1-4, the V gene TRBV5-1; possibly TRBD1 for D (5 bases). The CDR3 has 15 amino acids. Germline CDR1 and CDR2: SGHRS and YFSETQ. Trimming shortened V by 1 base and J by 8 bases, and 15 bases separated the two germline ends. CDR3 amino acids: CASSLRTGREEKLFF. The CDR3 nucleotides are TGCGCCAGCAGCTTGAGAACAGGACGGGAGGAAAAACTGTTTTTT.

This chain connects TRBV2 to TRBJ1-5; tentatively, D is TRBD1 (6 bases). The CDR3 has 14 residues. Germline assignment: CDR1 SNHLY and CDR2 FYNNEI. V was shortened by 4 bases and J by 4 bases, with 11 bases between the two germline ends. CDR3 in DNA: TGTGCCAGCAGTGGGGGCAGGGGAAATCAGCCCCAGCATTTT. Translation gives CASSGGRGNQPQHF. Drawing the rest from reference TRBV2 and TRBJ1-5, the complete variable domain is EPEVTQTPSHQVTQMGQEVILRCVPISNHLYFYWYRQILGQKVEFLVSFYNNEISEKSEIFDDQFSVERPDGSNFTLKIRSTKLEDSAMYFCASSGGRGNQPQHFGDGTRLSIL.

The chain has TRBV30 and TRBJ1-2; no clear D. This CDR3 is built from 13 residues. Trimming removed 2 bases from V and 5 bases from J, with 12 bases in between. CDR1 and CDR2 from the germline V gene are GTSNPN and SVGIG (reference sequence). The CDR3 here is CAWSLLPDYGYTF. CDR3 in DNA: TGTGCCTGGAGTCTTTTACCGGATTATGGCTACACCTTC.

The V and J genes are TRBV2 and TRBJ2-1, with 7 bases fitting TRBD2. The germline V gene has CDR1 SNHLY and CDR2 FYNNEI. The CDR3 has 13 residues. The V and J ends lost 6 bases and 12 bases, in that order; junction bases with no gene match: 11. CDR3 bases: TGTGCCAGCAGGACGGGACTACGTATCGGGCAGTTCTTC. This translates into CASRTGLRIGQFF.

The gene calls are TRBV10-1 and TRBJ2-2, with D possibly being TRBD1 (5 bases). Germline V gene data show CDR1 as WNHNN and CDR2 as SYGVQD (reference sequence). V gave up 5 bases and J gave up 2 bases, with 9 bases separating them. The CDR3 loop spans 14 amino acids. The CDR3 region has the DNA TGCGCCAGCAGTACGACAGTAAACACCGGGGAGCTGTTTTTT. Translated, it gives CASSTTVNTGELFF.

The genes are TRBV19 and TRBJ2-1; D unclear. Looked up from germline, CDR1 is LNHDA and CDR2 is SQIVND (reference sequence). V lost 4 bases and J lost 9, with 19 bases in between. The CDR3 runs 15 residues. The CDR3: CASSRDAERYVEQFF. The DNA of the CDR3 is TGTGCCAGTAGTAGGGATGCGGAGCGATACGTTGAGCAGTTCTTC.

DNA of the CDR3: TGTGCCACCAGCAGAGATTTGTTAGAACCCAGCACATCCTCGGGCTATGGCTACACCTTC. It translates to CATSRDLLEPSTSSGYGYTF. This chain uses TRBV15 with TRBJ1-2; the D is unclear. V was cut by 0 bases and J by 4 bases, with 27 bases left in between. The CDR3 totals 20 residues. CDR1 LNHNV and CDR2 YYDKDF come from the germline V gene (reference sequence). Filled out from reference TRBV15 and TRBJ1-2, the complete variable domain reads DAMVIQNPRYQVTQFGKPVTLSCSQTLNHNVMYWYQQKSSQAPKLLFHYYDKDFNNEADTPDNFQSRRPNTSFCFLDIRSPGLGDTAMYLCATSRDLLEPSTSSGYGYTFGSGTRLTVV.

The chain joins TRBV27 to TRBJ2-7, with TRBD2 as a possible D gene (6 bases). The ends were cut back, 5 bases at V and 0 bases at J, with 11 bases in the middle. This CDR3 region has 14 residues. Germline CDR1 MNHEY, CDR2 SMNVEV (reference sequence). CDR3 in DNA: TGTGCCAGCAGTCTAGCGCCGAGCTCCTACGAGCAGTACTTC. It specifies CASSLAPSSYEQYF.

J is TRBJ2-1 and V is TRBV10-3; D might be TRBD1 (6 bases). Germline V gene sequence: CDR1 ENHRY, CDR2 SYGVKD. CDR3 length: 11 residues. The CDR3 region has the DNA TGTGCAACTAAGGGGGTGAATGAGCAGTTCTTC. It yields the protein CATKGVNEQFF.

The gene calls are TRBV6-1 and TRBJ2-2; D might be TRBD2 (5 bases). Trimming shortened V by 7 bases and J by 3 bases, and 12 bases separated the two germline ends. This CDR3 comprises 14 residues. Germline CDR1 and CDR2: MNHNS and SASEGT. CDR3 nucleotide sequence: TGTGCCAGCACAAAAGCGAGGGACACCGGGGAGCTGTTTTTT. Translating it yields CASTKARDTGELFF.

The J gene is TRBJ2-7, the V gene TRBV28, with 8 bases identical to TRBD2. Germline trimming cut 7 bases from V and 2 bases from J; bases unmatched to any gene: 13. There are 16 residues in the CDR3. The germline V gene encodes CDR1 MDHEN and CDR2 SYDVKM. The CDR3 sequence is CASTTAGGGDPYEQYF. The CDR3 DNA reads TGTGCCAGCACCACGGCGGGAGGAGGGGATCCCTACGAGCAGTACTTC. Full variable domain (rest looked up from reference TRBV28 and TRBJ2-7): DVKVTQSSRYLVKRTGEKVFLECVQDMDHENMFWYRQDPGLGLRLIYFSYDVKMKEKGDIPEGYSVSREKKERFSLILESASTNQTSMYLCASTTAGGGDPYEQYFGPGTRLTVT.

The DNA for the CDR3 is TGTGCCAGTAGGGAAACAGGGGTCCTTGGAAACACCATATATTTT. This gives the protein CASRETGVLGNTIYF. The V gene is TRBV19, the J gene TRBJ1-3, with TRBD1 identical over 7 bases. The V gene's germline CDR1 is LNHDA and CDR2 SQIVND (reference sequence). Trimming took 6 bases from V and 3 from J; bases not matched to a gene: 8. This CDR3 region has 15 residues.

The rearrangement links TRBV5-1 to TRBJ2-3; D gene unclear. V was shortened by 7 bases and J by 4 bases, with 10 bases between the two germline ends. The germline CDR1 and CDR2 sequences are SGHRS and YFSETQ. The CDR3 extends over 12 amino acids. The CDR3 nucleotides read TGCGCCAGCGCTCCGAGCGCAGATACGCAGTATTTT. Residues: CASAPSADTQYF.

The chain links TRBV11-2 to TRBJ2-5; 11 bases fit TRBD2. This CDR3 is 15 amino acids long. The V and J ends lost 5 bases and 6 bases, in that order; junction bases with no gene match: 8. Germline CDR1 reads SGHAT; CDR2 reads FQNNGV. CDR3 nucleotide sequence: TGTGCCAGCAGCCATCTAGCGGGAGGAGTGCAGACCCAGTACTTC. Its translation is CASSHLAGGVQTQYF.

The V gene is TRBV10-3, the J gene TRBJ1-1; D uncertain. CDR1 is ENHRY, CDR2 SYGVKD, per germline. Trimming took off 8 bases at V and 1 base at J, with 11 bases between the two ends. The CDR3 runs 13 residues. Here the CDR3 reads CAISMGWNTEAFF. For the CDR3, the DNA is TGTGCCATCTCTATGGGGTGGAACACTGAAGCTTTCTTT.

This chain connects TRBV30 to TRBJ2-5; D is unclear. Trimming cost V 0 bases and J 4 bases, with 6 bases left between them. The CDR3 contains 12 residues. Germline lookup yields CDR1 GTSNPN and CDR2 SVGIG (reference sequence). CDR3 bases: TGTGCCTGGAGTGTAAAGGGAGAGACCCAGTACTTC. It codes for CAWSVKGETQYF.

The V gene is TRBV2, the J gene TRBJ2-2, with 15 bases matching TRBD2. The germline V gene has CDR1 SNHLY and CDR2 FYNNEI. V shed 5 bases and J 7 bases; nucleotides not matched to a gene: 2. The CDR3 consists of 15 residues. The chain's CDR3 is CASSTGLAGGGELFF. Here the CDR3 DNA reads TGTGCCAGCAGTACGGGACTAGCGGGAGGCGGGGAGCTGTTTTTT.